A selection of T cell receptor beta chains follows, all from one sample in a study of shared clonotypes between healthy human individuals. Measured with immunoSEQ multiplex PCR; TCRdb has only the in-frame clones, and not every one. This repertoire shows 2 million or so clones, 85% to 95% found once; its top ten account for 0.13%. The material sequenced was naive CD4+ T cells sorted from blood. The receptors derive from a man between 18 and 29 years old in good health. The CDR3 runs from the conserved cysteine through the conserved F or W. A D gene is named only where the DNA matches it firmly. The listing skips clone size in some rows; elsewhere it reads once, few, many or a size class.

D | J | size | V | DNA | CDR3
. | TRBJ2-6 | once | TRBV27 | TGTGCCAGCAGTTTAATTTCTGGGGCCAACGTCCTGACTTTC | CASSLISGANVLTF
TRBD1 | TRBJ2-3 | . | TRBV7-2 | TGTGCCAGCAGTGATAGGACAGGGTACCCGCAGTATTTT | CASSDRTGYPQYF
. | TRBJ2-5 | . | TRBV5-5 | TGTGCCAGCAGCCCCGCCGGGGGAGAGACCCAGTACTTC | CASSPAGGETQYF
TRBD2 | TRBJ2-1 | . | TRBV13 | TGTGCCAGCTCCGCGAGGACTAGCGGGGGGAATGAGCAGTTCTTC | CASSARTSGGNEQFF
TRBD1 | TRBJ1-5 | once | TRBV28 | TGTGCCAGCAGTCCGGGACAGGGGCCGATTAGCAATCAGCCCCAGCATTTT | CASSPGQGPISNQPQHF
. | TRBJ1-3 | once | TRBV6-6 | TGTGCCAGCATTCTGGACACCGGACACACCATATATTTT | CASILDTGHTIYF
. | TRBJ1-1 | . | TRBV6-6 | TGTGCCAGCAGCCGTGACACAGGGAACACTGAAGCTTTCTTT | CASSRDTGNTEAFF
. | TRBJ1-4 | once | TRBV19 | TGTGCCAGTAGTCCGCGATTCCGGGAAAGTGAAAAACTGTTTTTT | CASSPRFRESEKLFF
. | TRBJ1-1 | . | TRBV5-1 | TGCGCCAGCAGCCTGCGACCCGGAGGGGGGAACACTGAAGCTTTCTTT | CASSLRPGGGNTEAFF
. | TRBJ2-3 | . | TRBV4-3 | TGCGCCAGCAGCCAAGGACCGGGTTCAGATACGCAGTATTTT | CASSQGPGSDTQYF
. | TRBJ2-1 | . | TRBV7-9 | TGTGCCAGCAGCTTATTTGATGAGCAGTTCTTC | CASSLFDEQFF
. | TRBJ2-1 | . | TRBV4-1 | TGCGCCAGCAGCCACCCCGGGGCAGGGTCAATGAATGAGCAGTTCTTC | CASSHPGAGSMNEQFF
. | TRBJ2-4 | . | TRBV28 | TGTGCCAGCAGTTTACGGGCAAGGCGGAACATTCAGTACTTC | CASSLRARRNIQYF
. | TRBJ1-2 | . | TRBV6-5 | TGTGCCAGCAGTTACGCAGGGTCCTATGGCTACACCTTC | CASSYAGSYGYTF
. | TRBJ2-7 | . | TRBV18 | TGTGCCAGCTCACAAGGCGGTTCCTACGAGCAGTACTTC | CASSQGGSYEQYF
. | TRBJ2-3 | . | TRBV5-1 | TGCGCCAGCAGCTTGGTTTTGGGGGCTACAGATACGCAGTATTTT | CASSLVLGATDTQYF
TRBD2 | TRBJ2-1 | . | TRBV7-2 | TGTGCCAGCAGCCGAGCTGGGACTAGCTTCAATGAGCAGTTCTTC | CASSRAGTSFNEQFF
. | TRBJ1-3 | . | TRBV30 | TGTGCCTGGAGTTCAGGCGCGAGTGGAAACACCATATATTTT | CAWSSGASGNTIYF
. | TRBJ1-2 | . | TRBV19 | TGTGCCAGTAGTATGGCCGGACAGCCATATGGCTACACCTTC | CASSMAGQPYGYTF
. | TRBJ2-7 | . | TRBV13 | TGTGCCAGCAGCACTCAGGTGTCCTACGAGCAGTACTTC | CASSTQVSYEQYF
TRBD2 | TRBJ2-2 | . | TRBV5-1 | TGCGCCAGCAGCCCCCTAGCGGGAGATTCTCCCGGGGAGCTGTTTTTT | CASSPLAGDSPGELFF
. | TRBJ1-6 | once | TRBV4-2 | TGTGCCAGCAGCCAAGATGCGGGGAGCAATAATTCACCCCTCCACTTT | CASSQDAGSNNSPLHF
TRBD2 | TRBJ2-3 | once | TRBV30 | TGTGCCTGGAGTAGAGCGGGAGGGACAGATACGCAGTATTTT | CAWSRAGGTDTQYF
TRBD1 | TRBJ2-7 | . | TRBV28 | TGTGCCAGCAGTTCATACGGGACAGGGGCCTACGAGCAGTACTTC | CASSSYGTGAYEQYF
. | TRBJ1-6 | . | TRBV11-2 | TGTGCCAGCAGCTTACAGGGAACGGTTAATTCACCCCTCCACTTT | CASSLQGTVNSPLHF
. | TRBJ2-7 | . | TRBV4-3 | TGCGCCAGCAGCCAAGGGGTCGGATACCCCTACGAGCAGTACTTC | CASSQGVGYPYEQYF
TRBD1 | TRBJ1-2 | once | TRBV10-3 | TGTGCCATCAGTCCGGGACAGCCTAACCAAGGAGGCTACACCTTC | CAISPGQPNQGGYTF
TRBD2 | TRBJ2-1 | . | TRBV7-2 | TGTGCCAGCAGTTCCAGACTAGCGGGGGTCGGAGCGTCCTACAATGAGCAGTTCTTC | CASSSRLAGVGASYNEQFF
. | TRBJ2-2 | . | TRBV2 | TGTGCCAGCAGTAACCCGGGCCTTGGAACCGGGGAGCTGTTTTTT | CASSNPGLGTGELFF
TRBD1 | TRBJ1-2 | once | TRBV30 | TGTGCCTGGAGTGCCCAGGGGGTTTTAAACTATGGCTACACCTTC | CAWSAQGVLNYGYTF
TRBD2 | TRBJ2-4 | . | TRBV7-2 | TGTGCCAGCAGTCAAGTTTCCTCTAGCGGGAGGGCGGACATTCAGTACTTC | CASSQVSSSGRADIQYF
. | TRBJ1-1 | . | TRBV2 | TGTGCCAGCAGGGGAGCACAGAACACTGAAGCTTTCTTT | CASRGAQNTEAFF
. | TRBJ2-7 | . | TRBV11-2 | TGTGCCAGCAGCTTAAATACCTACGAGCAGTACTTC | CASSLNTYEQYF
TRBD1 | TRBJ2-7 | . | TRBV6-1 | TGTGCCAGCAGTGTTTCAGGGGGCCAGTCCTACGAGCAGTACTTC | CASSVSGGQSYEQYF
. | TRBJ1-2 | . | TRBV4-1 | TGCGCCAGCAGCCAAGAAGGGAAGGGTTGGCCCTATGGCTACACCTTC | CASSQEGKGWPYGYTF
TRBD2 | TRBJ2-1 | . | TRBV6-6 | TGTGCCTCCAGGCGGCGACTAGCGGGGGGGCCCTGGGAGCAGTTCTTC | CASRRRLAGGPWEQFF
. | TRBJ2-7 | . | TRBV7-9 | TGTGCCAGCAGCTTACAACCAGCGCCCGAGCAGTACTTC | CASSLQPAPEQYF
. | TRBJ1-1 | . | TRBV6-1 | TGTGCCAGCAATGCAGGGGCGAACACTGAAGCTTTCTTT | CASNAGANTEAFF
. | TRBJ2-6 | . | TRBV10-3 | TGTGCCATCAAAACAGGGACCTCTGGGGCCAACGTCCTGACTTTC | CAIKTGTSGANVLTF
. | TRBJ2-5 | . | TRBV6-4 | TGTGCCAGCAGGGGGCGCTTGGAGACCCAGTACTTC | CASRGRLETQYF
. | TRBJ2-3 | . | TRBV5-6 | TGTGCCAGCAGCTTGGGCGGGGCGCAGTATTTT | CASSLGGAQYF
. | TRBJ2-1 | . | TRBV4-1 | TGCGCCACCCAGGGGCCCAGCGAGCAGTTCTTC | CATQGPSEQFF
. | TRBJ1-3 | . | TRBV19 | TGTGCCAGTAGGGCTCCTCCGACGTTGACCATATATTTT | CASRAPPTLTIYF
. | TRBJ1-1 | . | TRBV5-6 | TGTGCCAGCAGCTTAGGAGGGGGAGATACTGAAGCTTTCTTT | CASSLGGGDTEAFF
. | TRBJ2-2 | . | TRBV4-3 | TGCGCCAGCAGCCAAGAAGCTAGTCTGAACACCGGGGAGCTGTTTTTT | CASSQEASLNTGELFF
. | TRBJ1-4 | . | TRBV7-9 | TGTGCCAGCAGCACCGCGGGGCCTGCAGAAAAACTGTTTTTT | CASSTAGPAEKLFF
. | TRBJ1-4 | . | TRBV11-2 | TGTGCCAGCAGCTTGGGGGAAGGGGTTCTTGAAAAACTGTTTTTT | CASSLGEGVLEKLFF
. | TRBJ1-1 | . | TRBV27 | TGTGCCAGCGGGGCAGGGGTTGACACTGAAGCTTTCTTT | CASGAGVDTEAFF